A single sample gave rise to the 16 T cell receptor beta chains below, sequenced in a study of PD-1 blockade in classical Hodgkin lymphoma. Clones were sequenced by immunoSEQ multiplex PCR, and TCRdb holds only the in-frame ones, with some missing. This sample has 17,000 or so clones, with about 61% found just once. Time point indicated: cycle 4 day 1 (C4D1), after more than five weeks of nivolumab. Exposure to brentuximab vedotin varied, and each patient had relapsed following autologous stem cell transplantation. Sequences were derived from peripheral blood mononuclear cells (PBMCs), sampled before the fourth cycle of nivolumab. The receptors come from a human donor with classical Hodgkin lymphoma.

The chain carries TRBV5-4 and TRBJ2-3, with 10 bases that match TRBD1. After removal of 4 bases from V and 5 bases from J, the junction contained 13 bases not matched to a gene. This CDR3 comprises 17 residues. Germline V gives CDR1 SGHNT, CDR2 YYREEE (reference sequence). This chain's CDR3 is CASSVPTRGQGGDTQYF. CDR3 bases: TGTGCCAGCAGCGTACCTACCAGAGGACAGGGGGGAGATACGCAGTATTTT.

The sample holds a few counts of this clone. The genes are TRBV23-1 and TRBJ2-5, with D uncertain. The DNA end lines up better with TRBJ2-7; the J call may be wrong. TRBV23-1 is an open reading frame whose function is uncertain. The CDR3 is 12 amino acids. The CDR3 nucleotides read TGCGCCAGCAGTCATTCAAACTACGAGCAGTACTTC. Translation: CASSHSNYEQYF.

This sequence joins TRBV27 and TRBJ2-3, with TRBD2 identical over 11 bases. The V gene's germline CDR1 is MNHEY and CDR2 SMNVEV (reference sequence). This CDR3 has 16 residues. Trimming at V came to 5 bases and at J to 3 bases, leaving 7 bases not matched to a gene. The CDR3 sequence: CASSTRLAGLTDTQYF. The CDR3 DNA reads as TGTGCCAGCAGTACCCGACTAGCGGGATTGACAGATACGCAGTATTTT.

This clone was seen once. The chain couples TRBV6-5 to TRBJ2-2; perhaps TRBD1 as D (5 bases). Germline V gene data show CDR1 as MNHEY and CDR2 as SVGAGI. The V gene lost 6 bases and the J gene lost 0 bases, with 11 bases spanning the gap. CDR3 length equals 15 residues. The CDR3: CASSWGGPNTGELFF. The CDR3 bases are TGTGCCAGCAGCTGGGGCGGACCGAACACCGGGGAGCTGTTTTTT.

The chain employs TRBV7-2 and TRBJ2-2, with 7 bases that match TRBD2. The germline gives CDR1 SGHTA, CDR2 FQGNSA. This CDR3 has 15 residues. V shed 5 bases, J shed 3 bases, and the junction held 6 bases outside the gene matches. CDR3 region: CASSPRAGDTGELFF. The CDR3 DNA reads as TGTGCCAGCAGCCCCCGGGCGGGAGACACCGGGGAGCTGTTTTTT.

The chain links TRBV27 to TRBJ2-2; the D gene is possibly TRBD1 (5 bases). The V gene lost 5 bases and the J gene lost 5 bases, with 9 bases spanning the gap. Looked up from germline, CDR1 is MNHEY and CDR2 is SMNVEV (reference sequence). The CDR3 spans 13 residues. CDR3 nucleotides: TGTGCCAGCAGTAGGGGTCGGACCGGGGAGCTGTTTTTT. It encodes CASSRGRTGELFF.

The CDR3 protein is CASIGGATGSDSEAFF. The CDR3 bases are TGTGCCAGCATAGGGGGCGCGACAGGATCCGACTCTGAAGCTTTCTTT. The chain recombines TRBV28 with TRBJ1-1; 7 bases match TRBD1. Trimming cost V 7 bases and J 6 bases; bases outside gene matches: 17. CDR3 length equals 16 residues. Germline loops: CDR1 MDHEN, CDR2 SYDVKM.

The chain uses TRBV7-9 and TRBJ2-5, with D tentatively TRBD1 (6 bases). Trimming shortened V by 5 bases and J by 2 bases, and 12 bases separated the two germline ends. The CDR3 is 14 residues long. The germline gives CDR1 SEHNR, CDR2 FQNEAQ (reference sequence). The CDR3 region is CASSPDRLQETQYF. The CDR3 region has the DNA TGTGCCAGCAGCCCGGACAGACTTCAAGAGACCCAGTACTTC.

V is TRBV18 and J is TRBJ2-5, with 11 bases identical to TRBD2. Germline V lookup: CDR1 KGHSH, CDR2 LQKENI. V shed 2 bases and J 4 bases; nucleotides not matched to a gene: 0. CDR3 length: 14 residues. The CDR3 DNA sequence: TGTGCCAGCTCACCAGGACTAGCGGGAGAGACCCAGTACTTC. This gives the protein CASSPGLAGETQYF.

The J gene is TRBJ2-5, the V gene TRBV11-2; no clear D. The germline V gene has CDR1 SGHAT and CDR2 FQNNGV. Trimming removed 5 bases at V and 6 bases at J, with 10 bases between. The CDR3 is made up of 12 amino acids. CDR3 loop: CASSLNFQTQYF. The CDR3, as DNA: TGTGCCAGCAGCCTAAATTTCCAGACCCAGTACTTC.

Concerning this clone itself: The same CDR3 is also encoded by other DNA sequences in this sample. The chain has TRBV7-2 and TRBJ2-7; TRBD2 aligns across 9 bases. The CDR3 loop spans 15 amino acids. J gave up 0 bases and V 5 bases, and 5 bases lay outside the gene matches. Germline V CDR1 and CDR2: SGHTA, FQGNSA. Here the CDR3 reads CASSPSGTFSYEQYF. CDR3 nucleotides: TGTGCCAGCAGCCCTAGCGGGACCTTCTCCTACGAGCAGTACTTC.

The chain employs TRBV2 and TRBJ1-4; 7 nucleotides align to TRBD1. The CDR3 is 15 amino acids. CDR1 is SNHLY, CDR2 FYNNEI, per germline. The trim removed 4 bases at V and 1 base at J, leaving 3 bases unmatched. The CDR3 loop is CASSGQGQTNEKLFF. The CDR3 coding sequence is TGTGCCAGCAGTGGACAGGGTCAAACTAATGAAAAACTGTTTTTT.

This clone showed up just a few times. The rearrangement links TRBV19 to TRBJ1-5, with TRBD1 as a possible D gene (5 bases). Trimming removed 9 bases at V and 6 bases at J, with 18 bases between. The length of the CDR3 is 14 residues. Germline CDR1 LNHDA, CDR2 SQIVND (reference sequence). DNA of the CDR3: TGTGCCAGCCATCATCTCGGGGGGGGTCAGCCCCAGCATTTT. Translating gives CASHHLGGGQPQHF. The full variable domain, completed using reference TRBV19 and TRBJ1-5, is DGGITQSPKYLFRKEGQNVTLSCEQNLNHDAMYWYRQDPGQGLRLIYYSQIVNDFQKGDIAEGYSVSREKKESFPLTVTSAQKNPTAFYLCASHHLGGGQPQHFGDGTRLSIL.

This clone was found a few times. The rearrangement joins TRBV30 to TRBJ1-1; D perhaps matches TRBD1 (6 bases). Germline loops: CDR1 GTSNPN, CDR2 SVGIG (reference sequence). This CDR3 comprises 15 residues. Trimming took off 1 base at V and 3 bases at J, with 15 bases between the two ends. CDR3 nucleotides: TGTGCCTGGAGTGAAGTTCAGGGGCGCGACACTGAAGCTTTCTTT. This sequence encodes CAWSEVQGRDTEAFF. The whole variable domain, filled in from reference TRBV30 and TRBJ1-1, reads SQTIHQWPATLVQPVGSPLSLECTVEGTSNPNLYWYRQAAGRGLQLLFYSVGIGQISSEVPQNLSASRPQDRQFILSSKKLLLSDSGFYLCAWSEVQGRDTEAFFGQGTRLTVV.

The V call is TRBV19, the J call TRBJ1-1; D remains ambiguous. This CDR3 is 14 amino acids long. The ends were cut back, 7 bases at V and 5 bases at J, with 17 bases in the middle. Per the germline V gene, CDR1 is LNHDA and CDR2 is SQIVND (reference sequence). As DNA, the CDR3 is TGTGCCAGTATGGTTGGGGTAACGAGGACTGAAGCTTTCTTT. It encodes CASMVGVTRTEAFF.

CDR3 loop: CASSTWGRNQETQYF. CDR3 sequence (DNA): TGTGCCAGCAGTACCTGGGGACGGAACCAAGAGACCCAGTACTTC. The chain is built from TRBV27 and TRBJ2-5; D might be TRBD1 or TRBD2, each matching 5 bases. The CDR3 contains 15 residues. V gave up 5 bases and J gave up 0 bases, with 13 bases separating them. Germline CDR1 reads MNHEY; CDR2 reads SMNVEV (reference sequence).